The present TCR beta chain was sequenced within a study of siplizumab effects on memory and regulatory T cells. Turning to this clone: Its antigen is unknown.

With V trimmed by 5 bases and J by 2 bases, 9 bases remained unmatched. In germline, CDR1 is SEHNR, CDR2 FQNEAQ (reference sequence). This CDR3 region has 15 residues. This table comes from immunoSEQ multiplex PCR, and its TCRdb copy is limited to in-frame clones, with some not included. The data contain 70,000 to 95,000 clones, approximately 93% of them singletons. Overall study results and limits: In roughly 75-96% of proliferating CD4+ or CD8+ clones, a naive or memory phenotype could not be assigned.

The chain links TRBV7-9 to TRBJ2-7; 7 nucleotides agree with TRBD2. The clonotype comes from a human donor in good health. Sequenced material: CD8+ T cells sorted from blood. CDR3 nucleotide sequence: TGTGCCAGCAGCCCCGCTCGGGGAGGGCCCTACGAGCAGTACTTC. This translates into CASSPARGGPYEQYF.